Detailed here is one TCR beta chain. The data belong to a study of blood T cell repertoires in COVID-19. Across the study: Material from acute and convalescent COVID-19 was sourced from the United States, Italy and Spain.

V shed 1 base, J shed 6 bases, and the junction held 7 bases outside the gene matches. This CDR3 comprises 16 residues. CDR1 SEHNR and CDR2 FQNEAQ come from the germline V gene (reference sequence). Sequencing was performed with immunoSEQ multiplex PCR; in TCRdb, only in-frame clones are kept and a portion is missing. In the table there are around 150,000 clones, about 93% of which are singletons. Sequencing input: peripheral blood. The chain uses TRBV7-9 and TRBJ2-1, with TRBD2 matching over 9 bases. The TCR sequence derives from a woman aged 50 to 65 with acute or convalescent COVID-19. The CDR3 spells CASSLGGSGRSNEQFF. CDR3 nucleotide sequence: TGTGCCAGCAGCTTAGGGGGTAGCGGGAGATCCAATGAGCAGTTCTTC. Combining the CDR3 with reference TRBV7-9 and TRBJ2-1 gives the whole variable domain DTGVSQNPRHKITKRGQNVTFRCDPISEHNRLYWYRQTLGQGPEFLTYFQNEAQLEKSRLLSDRFSAERPKGSFSTLEIQRTEQGDSAMYLCASSLGGSGRSNEQFFGPGTRLTVL.